The 7 T cell receptor beta chains below come from one sample, sequenced in a study of circulating CD8 cells and anti-PD-1 response in melanoma. Four subsets defined by PD-1 and/or TIGIT were sorted from live CD3+CD8+TCRalphabeta+ cells. TCR libraries were prepared from approximately 15 ng of total RNA with the QIAseq Immune Repertoire TCR panel. TCRdb analysed the reads with MiXCR anew, one entry per CDR3 protein. The sample lists roughly 760 distinct CDR3 sequences, 5.1% occurring once. Sequenced here: CD8+ T cells from PBMCs, sampled at baseline or after one month of anti-PD-1 therapy (not recorded which). The source of these receptors is a human donor with melanoma.

In this sample, this clonotype is medium-sized (0.01 to 0.1%). The rearrangement links TRBV12-5 to TRBJ2-2; D perhaps matches TRBD1 (6 bases). The germline V gene has CDR1 LGHNT and CDR2 FRNRAP. V was clipped by 5 bases and J by 1 base, with 14 bases between them. The length of the CDR3 is 16 residues. The CDR3 spells CASGLSGTLNTGELFF. The CDR3, as DNA: TGTGCTAGTGGTCTTTCCGGGACACTGAACACCGGGGAGCTGTTTTTT.

This clonotype is categorized as large (0.1 to 1%). The chain couples TRBV5-8 to TRBJ2-1; tentatively, D is TRBD1 or TRBD2 (5 bases each). Germline V gene sequence: CDR1 SGHTS, CDR2 YDEGEE. The CDR3 totals 15 residues. Trimming shortened V by 0 bases and J by 8 bases, and 15 bases separated the two germline ends. The CDR3 region has the DNA TGTGCCAGCAGCTTGGGTGCCGGGACCCCCGATGAGCAGTTCTTC. As protein: CASSLGAGTPDEQFF.

Relative to its sample, this clonotype is large (0.1 to 1%). The V gene is TRBV25-1, the J gene TRBJ2-3; D is unclear. Germline V gene sequence: CDR1 MGHDK, CDR2 SYGVNS. The CDR3 is made up of 12 amino acids. Trimming took 0 bases from V and 4 from J, leaving 2 bases between them. CDR3 loop: CASSEYPDTQYF. The DNA for the CDR3 is TGTGCCAGCAGTGAATATCCAGATACGCAGTATTTT.

By sample fraction, this clonotype is large. The J gene is TRBJ1-1, the V gene TRBV28; D gene unclear. Germline CDR1 is MDHEN and CDR2 is SYDVKM. CDR3 length: 12 residues. The V and J ends lost 7 bases and 2 bases respectively, with 8 bases between them. The CDR3 region has the DNA TGTGCCAGCAATGCGGTAAACACTGAAGCTTTCTTT. Translating it yields CASNAVNTEAFF.

The CDR3 reads CASNAPTVTGELFF. Written as DNA, the CDR3 is TGTGCCAGTAACGCCCCGACAGTAACCGGGGAGCTGTTTTTT. The chain carries TRBV19 and TRBJ2-2; the D gene is possibly TRBD1 (5 bases). The V end lost 7 bases, the J end lost 5 bases, and 14 bases lay between the germline ends. CDR1 and CDR2 (germline): LNHDA, SQIVND (reference sequence). This CDR3 has 14 residues.

This clonotype is large within its sample. This chain connects TRBV19 to TRBJ2-4, with D perhaps TRBD1 (6 bases). Germline assignment: CDR1 LNHDA and CDR2 SQIVND (reference sequence). V was pared by 5 bases and J by 1 base, with 33 bases between. CDR3 length equals 22 residues. As DNA, the CDR3 is TGTGCCAGTAGTCTCCAGCCGGGATCGACAGGAGAATCGATGGTGGCCAAAAACATTCAGTACTTC. It translates to CASSLQPGSTGESMVAKNIQYF.

By sample fraction, this clonotype is medium-sized (0.01 to 0.1%). The gene calls are TRBV6-1 and TRBJ1-1; D is uncertain. V lost 10 bases and J 3 bases, leaving 12 bases between the germline ends. There are 12 residues in the CDR3. Germline lookup yields CDR1 MNHNS and CDR2 SASEGT. The CDR3 reads CAIRGNYTEAFF. CDR3 coding DNA: TGTGCCATCCGAGGGAACTACACTGAAGCTTTCTTT.